The 25 T cell receptor beta chains below come from one sample, sequenced in a study of long-term antiretroviral therapy in people with HIV. The authors ran the immunoSEQ assay, v3.0, at survey level. Some clones are missing from TCRdb's copy, which holds only in-frame ones; the method was immunoSEQ multiplex PCR. The profile shows tens of thousands of clones, 70% to 90% of them singletons. Specimen: unsorted PBMCs, collected 1.2 years after starting antiretroviral therapy. These receptors came from a woman aged 45-65 years with HIV.

A remark on this clone: The junction does not match germline at one end; this may be a read error. The CDR3 DNA follows: TGTGCCAGCAGTGTGGCCGGGGGACACGTCGTTTTC. Amino acids: CASSVAGGHVVF. The V and J genes are TRBV6-1 and TRBJ2-7; D possibly matches TRBD1 or TRBD2 (6 bases each). Looked up from germline, CDR1 is MNHNS and CDR2 is SASEGT. The CDR3 is 12 residues long.

The V gene is TRBV1, the J gene TRBJ2-1; the listed D gene, TRBD2, was not tested against the DNA. TRBV1 is reported as a pseudogene. The length of the CDR3 is 17 residues. The CDR3 protein is CTSSQDFGGARGNEQFF. In DNA form, the CDR3 reads TGCACCAGCAGCCAAGATTTCGGGGGGGCCCGGGGCAATGAGCAGTTCTTC.

The V and J genes are TRBV4-3 and TRBJ1-4; no clear D gene. The ends were cut back, 0 bases at V and 5 bases at J, with 13 bases in the middle. Germline CDR1 and CDR2: LGHNA and YSLEER. The CDR3 sequence is 16 residues long. The CDR3 reads CASSQDMNSANEKLFF. The CDR3 DNA is TGCGCCAGCAGCCAAGATATGAACAGTGCAAATGAAAAACTGTTTTTT.

The chain couples TRBV4-1 to TRBJ1-5; TRBD1 is a possible D gene (6 bases). Trimming pared 1 base from V and 5 bases from J, leaving 18 bases between. CDR1 is MGHRA, CDR2 YSYEKL, per germline. This CDR3 is built from 17 residues. DNA for the CDR3: TGCGCCAGCAGCCAAGTCGGGGGCCGGACACCTTATCAGCCCCAGCATTTT. This codes for CASSQVGGRTPYQPQHF.

The genes are TRBV2 and TRBJ2-1; D ambiguous. V shed 0 bases and J shed 8 bases, with 11 bases lying between them. Germline assignment: CDR1 SNHLY and CDR2 FYNNEI. This CDR3 region has 14 residues. The CDR3 region has the DNA TGTGCCAGCAGTGAAGCCCCCCTCCGCTATGAGCAGTTCTTC. It is translated as CASSEAPLRYEQFF.

J is TRBJ2-4 and V is TRBV5-8, with D perhaps TRBD1 or TRBD2 (6 bases each). This CDR3 contains 19 residues. Germline assignment: CDR1 SGHTS and CDR2 YDEGEE. V dropped 4 bases and J dropped 0 bases, with 23 bases sitting between them. The CDR3 DNA reads as TGTGCCAGCAGCCGCCGGGACACACCGCGGGGATTAGCCAAAAACATTCAGTACTTC. It specifies CASSRRDTPRGLAKNIQYF.

This clone appeared once. This chain's CDR3 is CAWSAAGQQFF. The CDR3 DNA is TGTGCCTGGAGTGCTGCCGGGCAGCAGTTCTTC. The rearrangement links TRBV30 to TRBJ2-1, with D hard to call. The CDR3 is 11 amino acids. Germline V gene lookup returns CDR1 GTSNPN and CDR2 SVGIG (reference sequence). Between the trimmed V and J ends, which lost 1 base and 11 bases, there was a span of 9 bases.

The chain recombines TRBV10-3 with TRBJ2-5, with 9 bases aligning to TRBD2. The V segment lost 3 bases and the J segment 2 bases; nucleotides outside the gene matches: 7. The CDR3 consists of 16 residues. Germline assignment: CDR1 ENHRY and CDR2 SYGVKD. CDR3 in DNA: TGTGCCATCAGTGACCTTGCGGGGGGGAGTCAAGAGACCCAGTACTTC. This translates into CAISDLAGGSQETQYF.

The J gene is TRBJ2-7, the V gene TRBV5-6; D call uncertain. The CDR3 totals 11 residues. V lost 2 bases to trimming and J lost 4 bases, with 4 bases between them. Germline V CDR1 and CDR2: SGHDT, YYEEEE. Here the CDR3 reads CASSFRYEQYF. CDR3 DNA sequence: TGTGCCAGCAGCTTCCGGTACGAGCAGTACTTC.

The gene calls are TRBV5-4 and TRBJ1-1; D not certain. The CDR3 is 18 amino acids. V shed 2 bases and J shed 0 bases, with 20 bases lying between them. The germline CDR1 and CDR2 sequences are SGHNT and YYREEE (reference sequence). The CDR3: CASSFGNRGVLMNTEAFF. CDR3 bases: TGTGCCAGCAGCTTCGGGAACCGGGGTGTACTGATGAACACTGAAGCTTTCTTT. The complete variable domain, with remaining parts taken from reference TRBV5-4 and TRBJ1-1, reads ETGVTQSPTHLIKTRGQQVTLRCSSQSGHNTVSWYQQALGQGPQFIFQYYREEENGRGNFPPRFSGLQFPNYSSELNVNALELDDSALYLCASSFGNRGVLMNTEAFFGQGTRLTVV.

The J gene is TRBJ2-7, the V gene TRBV7-3, with 9 bases that match TRBD2. V shed 5 bases and J 6 bases; nucleotides not matched to a gene: 5. The CDR3 loop spans 13 amino acids. The germline V gene encodes CDR1 SGHTA and CDR2 FQGTGA. The CDR3, as DNA: TGTGCCAGCAGCCTAGGACTAGCGACCGAGCAGTACTTC. It yields the protein CASSLGLATEQYF.

The rearrangement joins TRBV6-5 to TRBJ1-6; 9 positions agree with TRBD1. V shed 7 bases, J shed 7 bases, and the junction held 8 bases outside the gene matches. The CDR3 consists of 15 residues. Germline CDR1 MNHEY, CDR2 SVGAGI. The CDR3 DNA reads as TGTGCCAGCACCCAGCAGGACAGGGGCAATTCACCCCTCCACTTT. It specifies CASTQQDRGNSPLHF.

V gene TRBV2 combines with J gene TRBJ2-3, with TRBD2 matching 12 bases. The trim removed 6 bases at V and 3 bases at J, leaving 7 bases unmatched. This CDR3 has 16 amino acids. Germline V gives CDR1 SNHLY, CDR2 FYNNEI. CDR3 DNA sequence: TGTGCCAGCAGCGCCACAGGACTAGCGGGGACAGATACGCAGTATTTT. It translates to CASSATGLAGTDTQYF.

The V and J genes are TRBV9 and TRBJ2-7; D call uncertain. Between the trimmed V and J ends, which lost 4 bases and 3 bases, there was a span of 14 bases. The germline gives CDR1 SGDLS, CDR2 YYNGEE. The CDR3 sequence is 14 residues long. DNA of the CDR3: TGTGCCAGCAGCCCAACACACGGGTACTACGAGCAGTACTTC. Amino acids: CASSPTHGYYEQYF.

This chain uses TRBV7-9 with TRBJ1-2; D call uncertain. V lost 2 bases and J lost 6, with 1 base in between. From germline, CDR1 is SEHNR and CDR2 FQNEAQ (reference sequence). The CDR3 is made up of 10 amino acids. This CDR3 is CASSLNGYTF. The CDR3 coding sequence is TGTGCCAGCAGCTTAAATGGCTACACCTTC. Complete variable domain (other parts from reference TRBV7-9 and TRBJ1-2): DTGVSQNPRHKITKRGQNVTFRCDPISEHNRLYWYRQTLGQGPEFLTYFQNEAQLEKSRLLSDRFSAERPKGSFSTLEIQRTEQGDSAMYLCASSLNGYTFGSGTRLTVV.

In this sample, this clone turned up once. This chain links TRBV7-9 with TRBJ1-3; TRBD1 might be the D (6 bases). The length of the CDR3 is 13 residues. V dropped 0 bases and J dropped 6 bases, with 6 bases sitting between them. Germline CDR1 is SEHNR and CDR2 is FQNEAQ (reference sequence). The CDR3 sequence: CASSLAGANTIYF. In nucleotides, the CDR3 is TGTGCCAGCAGCTTAGCGGGGGCAAACACCATATATTTT.

This clone was seen a handful of times. This chain uses TRBV4-1 with TRBJ2-2; TRBD1 might be the D (5 bases). The CDR3 length is 16 residues. The V and J ends lost 1 base and 4 bases respectively, with 13 bases between them. Germline values: CDR1 MGHRA, CDR2 YSYEKL. The CDR3 sequence is CASSQVDSTITGELFF. CDR3 nucleotides: TGCGCCAGCAGCCAAGTCGACAGCACTATCACCGGGGAGCTGTTTTTT.

The chain links TRBV30 to TRBJ1-1, with 7 bases matching TRBD1. The germline V gene has CDR1 GTSNPN and CDR2 SVGIG (reference sequence). There are 14 residues in the CDR3. J lost 6 bases, V lost 4 bases, and 11 bases had no gene match. This CDR3 reads CAWKRAGGRAEAFF. CDR3 DNA sequence: TGTGCCTGGAAGAGGGCAGGGGGGAGGGCTGAAGCTTTCTTT.

The chain carries TRBV6-5 and TRBJ2-7; D perhaps matches TRBD1 (6 bases). Germline V gene sequence: CDR1 MNHEY, CDR2 SVGAGI. V lost 5 bases, J lost 2 bases, and 10 bases lay in between. This CDR3 is 13 amino acids long. The CDR3: CASSRDIAYEQYF. CDR3 nucleotides: TGTGCCAGCAGTAGGGACATAGCCTACGAGCAGTACTTC.

The chain's CDR3 is CASSPGGLGTDTQYF. CDR3 coding DNA: TGTGCCAGCAGCCCCGGGGGGCTGGGCACAGATACGCAGTATTTT. The chain recombines TRBV5-4 with TRBJ2-3; D perhaps matches TRBD2 (7 bases). Trimming removed 4 bases at V and 1 base at J, with 13 bases between. The CDR3 covers 15 residues. Germline lookup yields CDR1 SGHNT and CDR2 YYREEE (reference sequence).

CDR3: CASSHSLNQPQHF. In DNA, the CDR3 is TGTGCCAGCAGCCACAGCTTAAATCAGCCCCAGCATTTT. This rearrangement joins TRBV14 to TRBJ1-5, with unresolved D. Trimming took 3 bases from V and 4 from J, leaving 7 bases between them. This CDR3 is built from 13 residues. Germline V CDR1 and CDR2: SGHDN, FVKESK.

The V call is TRBV10-2, the J call TRBJ2-5; TRBD1 might be the D (5 bases). This CDR3 contains 12 residues. From germline, CDR1 is WSHSY and CDR2 SAAADI. V shed 6 bases and J shed 3 bases, with 8 bases lying between them. CDR3 DNA sequence: TGCGCCAGCAGCAGGGAAAAAGAGACCCAGTACTTC. Translating it yields CASSREKETQYF.

This clone was counted a few times. The V gene is TRBV2, the J gene TRBJ1-6; 7 bases line up with TRBD1. Germline lookup yields CDR1 SNHLY and CDR2 FYNNEI. Trimming at V came to 6 bases and at J to 8 bases, leaving 10 bases not matched to a gene. This CDR3 comprises 15 residues. CDR3 protein: CASRAPAGGDSPLHF. CDR3 coding DNA: TGTGCCAGCAGGGCCCCAGCAGGGGGTGATTCACCCCTCCACTTT. The whole variable domain, remainder taken from reference TRBV2 and TRBJ1-6, is EPEVTQTPSHQVTQMGQEVILRCVPISNHLYFYWYRQILGQKVEFLVSFYNNEISEKSEIFDDQFSVERPDGSNFTLKIRSTKLEDSAMYFCASRAPAGGDSPLHFGNGTRLTVT.

This chain uses TRBV6-5 with TRBJ2-5; TRBD2 matches at 12 bases. Germline V gives CDR1 MNHEY, CDR2 SVGAGI. Unmatched junction bases numbered 7, after V lost 7 bases and J lost 4 bases. CDR3 size: 15 residues. This CDR3 reads CASTSSGGAGETQYF. The CDR3 bases are TGTGCCAGCACCTCTAGCGGGGGGGCGGGAGAGACCCAGTACTTC.

The CDR3 DNA reads TGTGCCAGCAGCTTAATTGGGGAGACCCAGTACTTC. Translation: CASSLIGETQYF. The chain combines TRBV7-3 with TRBJ2-5, with no clear D. This CDR3 contains 12 residues. The V gene's germline CDR1 is SGHTA and CDR2 FQGTGA. V was clipped by 1 base and J by 5 bases, with 5 bases between them.